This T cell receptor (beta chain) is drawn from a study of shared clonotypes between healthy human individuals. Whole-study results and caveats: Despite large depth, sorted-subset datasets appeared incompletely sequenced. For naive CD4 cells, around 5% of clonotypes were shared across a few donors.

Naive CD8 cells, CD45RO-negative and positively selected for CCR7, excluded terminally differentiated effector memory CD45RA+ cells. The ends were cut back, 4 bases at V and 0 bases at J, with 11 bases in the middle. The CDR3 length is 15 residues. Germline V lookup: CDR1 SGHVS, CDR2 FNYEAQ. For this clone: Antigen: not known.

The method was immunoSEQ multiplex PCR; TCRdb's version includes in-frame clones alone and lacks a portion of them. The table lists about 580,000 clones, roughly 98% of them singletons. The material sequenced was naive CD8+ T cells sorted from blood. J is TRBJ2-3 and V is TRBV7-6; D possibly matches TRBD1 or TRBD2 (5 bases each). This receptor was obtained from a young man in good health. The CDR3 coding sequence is TGTGCCAGCAGCTCCGGGGCAGCTAGCACAGATACGCAGTATTTT. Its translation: CASSSGAASTDTQYF.